This T cell receptor (beta chain) was recorded in a study of vaccination and CD4 T cells after COVID-19. At the level of the study: In the convalescent group, nasal swab PCR was SARS-CoV-2 positive; roughly 10 cases were mild and one severe. Convalescent donors totaled six males and four females, including two who were Hispanic. Diagnosis preceded the drawing of post-COVID samples by a median about 100 days (range 35 to 161).

Documented treatment: roughly 11-day PBMC culture with coronavirus spike peptide pools or control peptides (ViraFEST assay). ViraFEST used peptide pools to expand antigen-specific T cells and subsequently sequenced their TCRs. About this clonotype itself: The antigen remains unidentified.

The CDR3 covers 17 residues. V dropped 5 bases and J dropped 5 bases, with 24 bases sitting between them. Sequenced with the Oncomine TCR Beta short-read assay was DNA taken from cultured CD4+ T cells. One entry per CDR3 protein results from TCRdb running MiXCR on the PCR reads. The sample yields approximately 20,000 distinct CDR3 sequences, around 41% seen once. This receptor was obtained from a human donor with COVID-19. Specimen: cultured CD4+ T cells from blood. V gene TRBV12-3 or TRBV12-4 combines with J gene TRBJ1-1, with TRBD1 as a possible D gene (5 bases). The CDR3: CASSAGSWMKTETEAFF. DNA for the CDR3: TGTGCCAGCAGTGCAGGGTCATGGATGAAGACGGAGACTGAAGCTTTCTTT.